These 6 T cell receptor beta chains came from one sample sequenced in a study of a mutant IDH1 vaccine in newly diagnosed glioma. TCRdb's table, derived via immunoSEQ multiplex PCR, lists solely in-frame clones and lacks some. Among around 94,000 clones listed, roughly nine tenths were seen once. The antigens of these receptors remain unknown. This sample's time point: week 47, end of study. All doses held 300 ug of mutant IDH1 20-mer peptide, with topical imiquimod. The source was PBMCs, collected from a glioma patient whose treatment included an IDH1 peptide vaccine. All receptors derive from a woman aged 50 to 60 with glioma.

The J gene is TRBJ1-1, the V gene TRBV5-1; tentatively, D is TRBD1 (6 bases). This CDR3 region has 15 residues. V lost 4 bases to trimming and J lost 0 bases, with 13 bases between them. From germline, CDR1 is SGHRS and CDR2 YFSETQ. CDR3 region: CASSLRTDLNTEAFF. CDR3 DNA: TGCGCCAGCAGCCTTCGGACAGACTTGAACACTGAAGCTTTCTTT.

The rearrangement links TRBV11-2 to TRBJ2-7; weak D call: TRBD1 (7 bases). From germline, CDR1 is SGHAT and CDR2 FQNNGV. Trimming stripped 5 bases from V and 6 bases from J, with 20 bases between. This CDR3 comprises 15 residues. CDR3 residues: CASSRGRQGDFEQYF. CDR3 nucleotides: TGTGCCAGCAGCCGGGGGCGCCAGGGGGATTTCGAGCAGTACTTC.

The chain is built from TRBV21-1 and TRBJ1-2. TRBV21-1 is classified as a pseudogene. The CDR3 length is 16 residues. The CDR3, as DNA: TGTGCCAGCAGCGAAACCGACTGTTCCCTATGTTATGGCTACACCTTC. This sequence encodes CASSETDCSLCYGYTF.

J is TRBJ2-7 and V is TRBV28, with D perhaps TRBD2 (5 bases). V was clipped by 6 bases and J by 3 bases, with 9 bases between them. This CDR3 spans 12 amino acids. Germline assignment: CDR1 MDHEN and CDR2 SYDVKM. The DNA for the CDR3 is TGTGCCAGCAGCCCCGAGGGCTACGAGCAGTACTTC. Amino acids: CASSPEGYEQYF.

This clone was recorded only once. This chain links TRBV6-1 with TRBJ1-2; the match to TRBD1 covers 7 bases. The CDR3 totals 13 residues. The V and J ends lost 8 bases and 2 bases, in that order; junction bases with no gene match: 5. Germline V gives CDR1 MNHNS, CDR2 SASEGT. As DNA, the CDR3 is TGTGCCAGCTCTCAACAGGGGAACTATGGCTACACCTTC. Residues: CASSQQGNYGYTF.

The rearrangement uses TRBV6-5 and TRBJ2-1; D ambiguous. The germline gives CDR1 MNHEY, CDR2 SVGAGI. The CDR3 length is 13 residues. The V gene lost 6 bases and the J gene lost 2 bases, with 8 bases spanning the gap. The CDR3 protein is CASSRDPYNEQFF. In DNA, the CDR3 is TGTGCCAGCAGCCGTGACCCCTACAATGAGCAGTTCTTC.